This entry features one T cell receptor (beta chain) sequence. Antigen unknown. This sample was included in a study of regulatory T cells in long-lasting Graves disease. Turning to the study itself: Over 5 years on antithyroid drugs plus positive TSH receptor antibodies marked Graves' disease as persistent.

According to the study, TCR beta libraries were built with iRepertoire HTBI primers and CDR3-region Arm-PCR. One entry per CDR3 protein, called by TCRdb with MiXCR from the multiplex PCR reads. Of around 400,000 distinct CDR3 sequences in the sample, 20% to 25% were seen once. Study observations and caveats: The TCR repertoire of persistent Graves' patients was less diverse than that of newly diagnosed ones. Persistent disease preferred TRBV28, TRBJ1-2 and TRBJ2-5; new disease, TRBV20-1 and TRBJ2-1.

Described time point: persistent/refractory GD, antithyroid drugs over 5 years with positive TRAb. RNA isolated from PBMCs was used to make the TCR library. American Thyroid Association guidelines served as the basis for diagnosing Graves' disease. V was pared by 5 bases and J by 3 bases, with 5 bases of the junction left unmatched. CDR1 is LNHDA and CDR2 is SQIVND in the germline V gene (reference sequence). The CDR3 is 14 amino acids. The TCR comes from a middle-aged woman with Graves disease. The sample consisted of peripheral blood mononuclear cells (PBMCs), taken when the disease was refractory, from a patient treated with antithyroid drugs. The rearrangement links TRBV19 to TRBJ2-7, with TRBD1 matching 9 bases. Here the CDR3 reads CASSPGQGYYEQYF. The CDR3 region has the DNA TGTGCCAGTAGTCCGGGACAGGGCTACTACGAGCAGTACTTC. Combining the CDR3 with reference TRBV19 and TRBJ2-7 gives the whole variable domain DGGITQSPKYLFRKEGQNVTLSCEQNLNHDAMYWYRQDPGQGLRLIYYSQIVNDFQKGDIAEGYSVSREKKESFPLTVTSAQKNPTAFYLCASSPGQGYYEQYFGPGTRLTVT.